The 31 T cell receptor beta chains reported below all come from one sample, sequenced in a study of low-dose radiotherapy and immunotherapy resistance in tumors. As to time point: before trial treatment. Gene-specific TRAV and TRBV primers were used for first-strand cDNA, covering alpha and beta chains. With a V-primer adapter and a constant-region primer, TCRs were amplified for roughly 21 PCR cycles. In TCRdb, the reads were re-called with MiXCR into one record per CDR3 protein. The sample carries around 69,000 distinct CDR3 sequences, roughly 31% recorded once. The sequencing used PBMCs, collected before treatment. The receptors come from a female donor with ovarian cancer.

Ten or more counts support this clonotype. This rearrangement joins TRBV6-2 or TRBV6-3 to TRBJ1-1; D gene uncertain. The CDR3 consists of 16 residues. Trimming took 8 bases from V and 0 from J, leaving 19 bases between them. Germline V lookup: CDR1 MNHEY, CDR2 SVGEGT. This chain's CDR3 is CASGPKAPGMNTEAFF. The CDR3 nucleotides are TGTGCCAGCGGCCCCAAGGCACCGGGAATGAACACTGAAGCTTTCTTT.

This clonotype appeared many times. The V and J genes are TRBV6-2 or TRBV6-3 and TRBJ2-3; D perhaps matches TRBD2 (6 bases). The CDR3 is made up of 13 amino acids. V lost 6 bases and J 1 base, leaving 8 bases between the germline ends. CDR1 is MNHEY, CDR2 SVGEGT, per germline. The chain's CDR3 is CASRSSGTDTQYF. CDR3 bases: TGTGCCAGCAGGTCTAGCGGCACAGATACGCAGTATTTT.

On this clonotype: A far larger clone differs by one base, so this is likely a read error. This chain connects TRBV12-3 or TRBV12-4 to TRBJ2-7, with 8 positions matching TRBD2. The CDR3 loop spans 14 amino acids. V gave up 6 bases and J gave up 6 bases; unmatched junction bases: 10. CDR3: CASSDGGGRREQYF. As DNA, the CDR3 is TGTGCCAGCAGCGACGGGGGGGGTCGCCGCGAGCAGTACTTC.

J is TRBJ2-1 and V is TRBV2, with D unresolved. The CDR3 covers 12 residues. The V gene's germline CDR1 is SNHLY and CDR2 FYNNEI. The germline V and J ends were trimmed by 2 bases and 9 bases, with 8 bases remaining between them. CDR3 amino acids: CASSESGVEQFF. CDR3 sequence (DNA): TGTGCCAGCAGTGAATCCGGAGTTGAGCAGTTCTTC.

As to this clonotype: Given a much more abundant clone one base away, this may be a read error. The J gene is TRBJ1-1, the V gene TRBV28; D gene unclear. The CDR3 length is 12 residues. Trimming shortened V by 8 bases and J by 7 bases, and 14 bases separated the two germline ends. Germline V gives CDR1 MDHEN, CDR2 SYDVKM. In DNA, the CDR3 is TGTGCCAGCGGGAGAGTTAGGGTTGAAGCTTTCTTT. It codes for CASGRVRVEAFF. Full variable domain (rest looked up from reference TRBV28 and TRBJ1-1): DVKVTQSSRYLVKRTGEKVFLECVQDMDHENMFWYRQDPGLGLRLIYFSYDVKMKEKGDIPEGYSVSREKKERFSLILESASTNQTSMYLCASGRVRVEAFFGQGTRLTVV.

This clonotype was seen repeatedly, ten times or more. The rearrangement links TRBV11-3 to TRBJ2-7; TRBD2 aligns across 9 bases. From germline, CDR1 is SGHNT and CDR2 YENEEA. J was trimmed by 0 bases and V by 6 bases; bases with no gene match: 6. This CDR3 has 15 amino acids. CDR3 loop: CASSLFSGSSYEQYF. CDR3 nucleotides: TGTGCCAGCAGTCTCTTTAGCGGGAGCTCCTACGAGCAGTACTTC.

Ten or more counts support this clonotype. CDR3 in amino acids: CASSQLGTEAFF. CDR3 DNA: TGTGCCAGCAGCCAGCTGGGGACTGAAGCTTTCTTT. This rearrangement joins TRBV14 to TRBJ1-1; D not resolved. This CDR3 has 12 amino acids. The germline gives CDR1 SGHDN, CDR2 FVKESK. Trimming shortened V by 3 bases and J by 5 bases, and 7 bases separated the two germline ends.

The V gene is TRBV10-1, the J gene TRBJ1-6; a weak D match, TRBD1 (6 bases). The CDR3 contains 15 residues. Per germline, CDR1 WNHNN and CDR2 SYGVQD (reference sequence). Trimming shortened V by 0 bases and J by 10 bases, and 13 bases separated the two germline ends. The CDR3: CASSESRGASSPLHF. CDR3 bases: TGCGCCAGCAGTGAGTCGCGGGGGGCGAGCTCACCCCTCCACTTT.

The sample holds many counts of this clonotype. DNA for the CDR3: TGCAGTGCTAGGGGGTTTGGCGGGGAGCTGTTTTTT. Protein: CSARGFGGELFF. The chain carries TRBV20-1 and TRBJ2-2; D remains ambiguous. Looked up from germline, CDR1 is DFQATT and CDR2 is SNEGSKA (reference sequence). V was shortened by 3 bases and J by 7 bases, with 9 bases between the two germline ends. The CDR3 consists of 12 residues.

The V call is TRBV11-2, the J call TRBJ2-2, with 8 bases aligning to TRBD2. Germline values: CDR1 SGHAT, CDR2 FQNNGV. The CDR3 loop spans 16 amino acids. Trimming at V came to 5 bases and at J to 1 base, leaving 6 bases not matched to a gene. The CDR3 is CASSPAGVKNTGELFF. The CDR3 nucleotides read TGTGCCAGCAGCCCAGCGGGGGTCAAGAACACCGGGGAGCTGTTTTTT.

Ten or more counts support this clonotype. V gene TRBV9 combines with J gene TRBJ2-2; the D gene is possibly TRBD1 (7 bases). Germline CDR1 reads SGDLS; CDR2 reads YYNGEE. V was shortened by 0 bases and J by 4 bases, with 13 bases between the two germline ends. The CDR3 extends over 16 amino acids. The CDR3 spells CASSVGAGGGTGELFF. The CDR3 DNA follows: TGTGCCAGCAGCGTAGGAGCAGGGGGAGGCACCGGGGAGCTGTTTTTT.

The table lists this clonotype with many counts. This sequence joins TRBV20-1 and TRBJ2-1; D is perhaps TRBD2 (5 bases). The V gene lost 5 bases and the J gene lost 3 bases, with 11 bases spanning the gap. CDR3 length: 13 amino acids. In germline, CDR1 is DFQATT, CDR2 SNEGSKA (reference sequence). The CDR3 region is CSAGGHHYNEQFF. The CDR3 coding sequence is TGCAGTGCTGGCGGGCACCACTACAATGAGCAGTTCTTC.

This clonotype was seen just once. The chain joins TRBV27 to TRBJ2-1, with 7 bases identical to TRBD1. CDR1 and CDR2 from the germline V gene are MNHEY and SMNVEV (reference sequence). V lost 5 bases, J lost 7 bases, and 8 bases stayed unmatched. The CDR3 is made up of 14 amino acids. CDR3 nucleotides: TGTGCCAGCAGTCACCGGGACAGCTCAAATGAGCAGTTCTTC. It yields the protein CASSHRDSSNEQFF.

This clonotype has more than one count but fewer than ten. This likely reflects a read error, since a far larger clone is one base away. The chain employs TRBV7-9 and TRBJ2-7; D tentatively fits TRBD1 or TRBD2 (5 bases each). This CDR3 is built from 14 residues. Germline-derived CDR1 and CDR2 are SEHNR and FQNEAQ (reference sequence). V was pared by 6 bases and J by 7 bases, with 19 bases between. CDR3 region: CASSEGLGLAEQYF. The CDR3 region has the DNA TGTGCCAGCAGTGAGGGGCTAGGGTTGGCTGAGCAGTACTTC.

A remark on this clonotype: It is unclear where the CDR3 begins or ends on the DNA, so no DNA is shown, and the CDR3 is as TCRdb lists it. The genes are TRBV27 and TRBJ1-4; TRBD1, the table's D call, lacks a check against the DNA. The CDR3 extends over 15 residues, inclusive of both ends. Per germline, CDR1 MNHEY and CDR2 SMNVEV (reference sequence). This CDR3 reads CASSSGTGPEKLFFF.

The rearrangement links TRBV5-4 to TRBJ1-1; D possibly corresponds to TRBD1 (5 bases). This CDR3 is 14 amino acids long. V was clipped by 4 bases and J by 1 base, with 11 bases between them. Looked up from germline, CDR1 is SGHNT and CDR2 is YYREEE (reference sequence). The CDR3 nucleotides read TGTGCCAGCAGCCAGGGCGTGGAGAACACTGAAGCTTTCTTT. This encodes CASSQGVENTEAFF.

The sample holds many counts of this clonotype. The chain couples TRBV27 to TRBJ2-7; perhaps TRBD1 as D (6 bases). Germline CDR1 and CDR2: MNHEY and SMNVEV (reference sequence). Trimming left V 1 base short and J 1 base short, with 8 bases between. The CDR3 is made up of 14 amino acids. CDR3 in DNA: TGTGCCAGCAGTTTATATCAGGGGTCCTACGAGCAGTACTTC. Its protein product is CASSLYQGSYEQYF.

The chain has TRBV4-2 and TRBJ2-7; TRBD2 might be the D (5 bases). The V gene lost 0 bases and the J gene lost 4 bases, with 13 bases spanning the gap. Germline values: CDR1 LGHNA, CDR2 YNFKEQ. The CDR3 spans 15 residues. Written as DNA, the CDR3 is TGTGCCAGCAGCCAAGATAGGGAGACACCTTACGAGCAGTACTTC. This translates into CASSQDRETPYEQYF.

Worth noting for this clonotype: This likely traces to a read error, being one base from a far larger clone. The rearrangement links TRBV5-6 to TRBJ2-7, with 7 bases fitting TRBD2. V trimming: 4 bases; J trimming: 3 bases; junction bases outside the gene matches: 10. CDR1 and CDR2 (germline): SGHDT, YYEEEE. The CDR3 runs 15 residues. The CDR3 sequence: CASSEGGPKVYEQYF. The DNA for the CDR3 is TGTGCCAGCAGCGAGGGAGGGCCAAAGGTCTACGAGCAGTACTTC.

This clonotype has at least ten counts. This rearrangement joins TRBV12-3 or TRBV12-4 to TRBJ2-3, with 7 positions matching TRBD1. The CDR3 contains 15 residues. The V segment lost 6 bases and the J segment 2 bases; nucleotides outside the gene matches: 8. The CDR3 bases are TGTGCCAGCAGCGGTCGCAGGGGGTTCACAGATACGCAGTATTTT. This sequence encodes CASSGRRGFTDTQYF.

The chain recombines TRBV5-4 with TRBJ2-3, with a tentative D call TRBD1 (5 bases). CDR1 and CDR2 (germline): SGHNT, YYREEE (reference sequence). Deletions cut 4 bases from V and 1 base from J, with 10 bases between. The CDR3 extends over 14 amino acids. This chain's CDR3 is CASSALQGTDTQYF. DNA of the CDR3: TGTGCCAGCAGCGCACTACAGGGCACAGATACGCAGTATTTT.

This clonotype was seen many times. V and J are TRBV28 and TRBJ2-1; tentatively, D is TRBD1 or TRBD2 (6 bases each). The CDR3 covers 15 residues. Trimming took off 6 bases at V and 5 bases at J, with 17 bases between the two ends. Germline CDR1 MDHEN, CDR2 SYDVKM. The CDR3 loop is CASSSGAGTHNEQFF. The DNA for the CDR3 is TGTGCCAGCAGCTCAGGGGCGGGGACCCACAATGAGCAGTTCTTC.

At least ten counts were recorded for this clonotype. One end of the junction varies from germline; a read error may be responsible. The chain is built from TRBV7-2 and TRBJ2-7, with TRBD1 as a possible D gene (5 bases). This CDR3 comprises 12 residues. The germline V gene encodes CDR1 SGHTA and CDR2 FQGNSA. CDR3 residues: CASSLAIGVADF. The CDR3 nucleotides are TGTGCCAGCAGCTTAGCCATAGGGGTTGCGGACTTC.

This clonotype was counted between two and nine times. The V call is TRBV29-1, the J call TRBJ1-3; no clear D gene. Trimming took 0 bases from V and 7 from J, leaving 10 bases between them. The CDR3 consists of 13 residues. CDR1 is SQVTM and CDR2 is ANQGSEA in the germline V gene. The CDR3 DNA sequence: TGCAGCGTTGAAGAGCCACAGCGTAACACCATATATTTT. It translates to CSVEEPQRNTIYF.

V gene TRBV6-8 combines with J gene TRBJ1-3; no definite D call. The length of the CDR3 is 15 residues. Trimming took off 5 bases at V and 0 bases at J, with 11 bases between the two ends. Germline V gene sequence: CDR1 MNHGY, CDR2 SAAAGT. The CDR3: CASSLLFSSGNTIYF. DNA of the CDR3: TGTGCCAGCAGTCTGCTTTTCAGCTCTGGAAACACCATATATTTT.

This clonotype was detected many times. The rearrangement links TRBV2 to TRBJ2-5; D is perhaps TRBD1 or TRBD2 (5 bases each). Trimming cost V 6 bases and J 3 bases, with 14 bases left between them. Germline V gene sequence: CDR1 SNHLY, CDR2 FYNNEI. The CDR3 extends over 14 amino acids. The DNA of the CDR3 is TGTGCCAGCAGACCCAGGGTGGGGGAAGAGACCCAGTACTTC. Residues: CASRPRVGEETQYF.

This clonotype was recorded many times. This sequence joins TRBV28 and TRBJ1-5, with D tentatively TRBD1 (5 bases). This CDR3 comprises 16 residues. The germline V gene encodes CDR1 MDHEN and CDR2 SYDVKM. Trimming stripped 2 bases from V and 2 bases from J, with 13 bases between. CDR3 nucleotide sequence: TGTGCCAGCAGTTTACGCTGGACATCTGGCAATCAGCCCCAGCATTTT. Amino acids: CASSLRWTSGNQPQHF.

The sample holds a few counts of this clonotype. A far larger clone is one nucleotide away, so this likely arose from a read error. The J gene is TRBJ2-1, the V gene TRBV6-5; TRBD1 might be the D (6 bases). The germline V gene has CDR1 MNHEY and CDR2 SVGAGI. CDR3 length equals 14 residues. The CDR3 DNA sequence: TGTGCCAGCAGGGAACTCAGAGGGGACAATGAGCAGGTCTTC. This sequence encodes CASRELRGDNEQVF.

The table lists this clonotype with a count of one. The genes are TRBV5-6 and TRBJ2-7; maybe TRBD1 (5 bases). Germline CDR1 reads SGHDT; CDR2 reads YYEEEE. This CDR3 has 15 amino acids. The V end was cut by 0 bases, the J end by 3 bases, with 13 bases between. The CDR3 DNA sequence: TGTGCCAGCAGCTTGGTAGGCAGGGTACGCTACGAGCAGTACTTC. This translates into CASSLVGRVRYEQYF.

This clonotype was recorded once. This clone may be a read error of a much larger clone one base away. V and J are TRBV5-3 and TRBJ1-5; D remains unclear. TRBV5-3 is labeled an ORF, and its function is uncertain. The V and J ends lost 10 bases and 5 bases respectively, with 25 bases between them. CDR3 length equals 16 residues. CDR3 sequence reads: CAGSKTVGPRDQPQHF. CDR3 nucleotide sequence: TGTGCCGGCAGCAAAACGGTCGGGCCGAGGGATCAGCCCCAGCATTTT.

This clonotype was seen many times. The J gene is TRBJ1-2, the V gene TRBV5-6, with unresolved D. This CDR3 region has 11 residues. Looked up from germline, CDR1 is SGHDT and CDR2 is YYEEEE. Trimming stripped 1 base from V and 7 bases from J, with 5 bases between. In nucleotides, the CDR3 is TGTGCCAGCAGCTTGCGGGTTGGCTACACCTTC. Translated: CASSLRVGYTF. Looking up the rest from reference TRBV5-6 and TRBJ1-2 gives the full variable domain: DAGVTQSPTHLIKTRGQQVTLRCSPKSGHDTVSWYQQALGQGPQFIFQYYEEEERQRGNFPDRFSGHQFPNYSSELNVNALLLGDSALYLCASSLRVGYTFGSGTRLTVV.